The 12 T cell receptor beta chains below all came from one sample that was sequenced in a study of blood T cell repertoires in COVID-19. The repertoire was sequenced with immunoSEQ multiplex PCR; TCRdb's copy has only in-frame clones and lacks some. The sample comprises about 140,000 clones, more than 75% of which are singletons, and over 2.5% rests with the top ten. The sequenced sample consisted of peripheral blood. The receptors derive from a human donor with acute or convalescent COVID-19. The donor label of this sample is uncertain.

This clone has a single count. The CDR3 DNA reads as TGTGCCAGCACCACGACAGGGAAAATTAATCAGCCCCAGCATTTT. This codes for CASTTTGKINQPQHF. The rearrangement links TRBV28 to TRBJ1-5, with 7 bases lining up with TRBD1. This CDR3 has 15 residues. Germline CDR1 is MDHEN and CDR2 is SYDVKM. V shed 7 bases, J shed 4 bases, and the junction held 10 bases outside the gene matches. The variable domain in full, with the rest retrieved from reference TRBV28 and TRBJ1-5, is DVKVTQSSRYLVKRTGEKVFLECVQDMDHENMFWYRQDPGLGLRLIYFSYDVKMKEKGDIPEGYSVSREKKERFSLILESASTNQTSMYLCASTTTGKINQPQHFGDGTRLSIL.

Written as DNA, the CDR3 is TGTGCCAGCAGTACGACAGGGACCTACGAGCAGTACTTC. Protein: CASSTTGTYEQYF. This chain links TRBV5-4 with TRBJ2-7; 7 bases align to TRBD1. V shed 5 bases, J shed 2 bases, and the junction held 4 bases outside the gene matches. The CDR3 length is 13 residues. Looked up from germline, CDR1 is SGHNT and CDR2 is YYREEE (reference sequence).

CDR3 sequence: CASSILPGLRSYEQYF. The CDR3 nucleotides read TGTGCCAGCTCAATACTCCCAGGACTCCGATCCTACGAGCAGTACTTC. This chain uses TRBV18 with TRBJ2-7, with D possibly TRBD2 on 5 matching bases. CDR1 and CDR2 (germline): KGHSH, LQKENI. The CDR3 contains 16 residues. The ends were cut back, 5 bases at V and 1 base at J, with 18 bases in the middle.

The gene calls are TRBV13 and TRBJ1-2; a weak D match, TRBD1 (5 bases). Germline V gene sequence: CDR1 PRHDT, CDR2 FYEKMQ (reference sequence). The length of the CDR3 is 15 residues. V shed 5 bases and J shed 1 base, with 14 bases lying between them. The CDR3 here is CASSHRGVVNYGYTF. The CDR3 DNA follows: TGTGCCAGCAGCCACCGGGGGGTGGTTAACTATGGCTACACCTTC.

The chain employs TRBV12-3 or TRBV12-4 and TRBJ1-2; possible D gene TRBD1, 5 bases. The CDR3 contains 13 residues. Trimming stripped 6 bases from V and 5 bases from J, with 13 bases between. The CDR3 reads CASSQGLEYGYTF. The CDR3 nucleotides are TGTGCCAGCAGCCAGGGTCTAGAATATGGCTACACCTTC.

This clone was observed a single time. The CDR3, as DNA: TGTGCCAGTACCACCCCCGGGGACAGGGAACGTGAAAAACTGTTTTTT. Protein sequence: CASTTPGDREREKLFF. The chain recombines TRBV19 with TRBJ1-4; 9 bases line up with TRBD1. Trimming at V came to 7 bases and at J to 7 bases, leaving 13 bases not matched to a gene. Germline lookup yields CDR1 LNHDA and CDR2 SQIVND (reference sequence). This CDR3 is 16 amino acids long.

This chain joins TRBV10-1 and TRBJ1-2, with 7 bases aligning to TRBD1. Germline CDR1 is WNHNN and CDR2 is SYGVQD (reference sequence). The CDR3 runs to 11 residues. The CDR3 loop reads CLRDRVYGYTF. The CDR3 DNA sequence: TGCCTCAGGGACAGAGTCTATGGCTACACCTTC.

DNA for the CDR3: TGTGCCAGCAGTTTACGGGTCACAGATACGCAGTATTTT. Translating gives CASSLRVTDTQYF. V usage is TRBV12-3 or TRBV12-4 and J usage is TRBJ2-3; D not resolved. Trimming took 2 bases from V and 2 from J, leaving 5 bases between them. CDR3 length: 13 residues.

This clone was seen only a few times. CDR3: CASSLPTGKGTEAFF. The CDR3 region has the DNA TGTGCCAGCAGTTTACCCACAGGGAAAGGCACTGAAGCTTTCTTT. The J gene is TRBJ1-1, the V gene TRBV28; perhaps TRBD1 as D (6 bases). CDR1 and CDR2 (germline): MDHEN, SYDVKM. The CDR3 totals 15 residues. V lost 2 bases and J 4 bases, leaving 14 bases between the germline ends.

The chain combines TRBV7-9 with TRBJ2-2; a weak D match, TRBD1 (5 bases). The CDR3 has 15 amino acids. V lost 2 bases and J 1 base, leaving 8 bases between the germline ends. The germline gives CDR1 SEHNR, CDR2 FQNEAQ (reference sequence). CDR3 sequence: CASSLLTENTGELFF. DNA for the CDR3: TGTGCCAGCAGCTTACTGACAGAGAACACCGGGGAGCTGTTTTTT.

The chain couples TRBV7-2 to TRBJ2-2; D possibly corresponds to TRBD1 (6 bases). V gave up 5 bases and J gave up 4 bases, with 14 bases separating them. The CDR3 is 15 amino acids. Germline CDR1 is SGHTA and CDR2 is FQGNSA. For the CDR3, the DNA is TGTGCCAGCAGCGCACCGGGACAAACCACCGGGGAGCTGTTTTTT. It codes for CASSAPGQTTGELFF.

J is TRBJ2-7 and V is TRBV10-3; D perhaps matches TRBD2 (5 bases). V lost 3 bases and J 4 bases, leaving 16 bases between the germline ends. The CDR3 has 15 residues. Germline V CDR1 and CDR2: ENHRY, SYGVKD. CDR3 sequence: CAISDLAPSVYEQYV. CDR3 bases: TGTGCCATCAGTGATCTAGCCCCTTCGGTTTACGAGCAGTACGTC.